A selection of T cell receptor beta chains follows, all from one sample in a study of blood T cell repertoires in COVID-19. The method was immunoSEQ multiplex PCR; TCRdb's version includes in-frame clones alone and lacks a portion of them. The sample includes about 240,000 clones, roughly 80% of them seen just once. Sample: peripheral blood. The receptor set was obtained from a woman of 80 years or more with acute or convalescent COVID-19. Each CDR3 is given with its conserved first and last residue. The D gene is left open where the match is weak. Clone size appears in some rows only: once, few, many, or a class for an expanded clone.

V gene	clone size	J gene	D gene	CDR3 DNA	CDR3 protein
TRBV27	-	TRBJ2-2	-	TGTGCCAGCAGTTTTGGCGGGACCGGGGAGCTGTTTTTT	CASSFGGTGELFF
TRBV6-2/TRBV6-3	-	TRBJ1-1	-	TGTGCCAGCAGTTACTCCAGGGCGGGGGGCACTGAAGCTTTCTTT	CASSYSRAGGTEAFF
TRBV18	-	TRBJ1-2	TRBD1	TGTGCCAGCTCCCCCGGAGGGGGCCCTAACTATGGCTACACCTTC	CASSPGGGPNYGYTF
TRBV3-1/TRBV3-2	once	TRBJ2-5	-	TGTGCCAGCAGCCAGTTACAAGAGACCCAGTACTTC	CASSQLQETQYF
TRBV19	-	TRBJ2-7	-	TGTGCCAGTAGCGACACGGACACCGCCTACGAGCAGTACTTC	CASSDTDTAYEQYF
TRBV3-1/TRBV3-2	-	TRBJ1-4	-	TGTGCCAGCAGCCAAGAGTTTGACAAGGGGAAAAAACTGTTTTTT	CASSQEFDKGKKLFF
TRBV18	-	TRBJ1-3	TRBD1	TGTGCCAGCTCACCGGACAGGGGAAGCCTCTCTGGAAACACCATATATTTT	CASSPDRGSLSGNTIYF
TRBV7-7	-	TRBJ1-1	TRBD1	TGTGCTAGCAGCCCCCTGGGCCGTACAGGGGGTACTGAAGCTTTCTTT	CASSPLGRTGGTEAFF
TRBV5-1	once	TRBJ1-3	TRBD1	TGCGCCAGCAGCACGACAGGGGAGGGAAACACCATATATTTT	CASSTTGEGNTIYF
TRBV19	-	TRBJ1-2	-	TGTGCCAGTAGTGAATCAGGTACGGAAGGCTACACCTTC	CASSESGTEGYTF
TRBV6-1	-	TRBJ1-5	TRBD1	TGTGCCAGCAGTGAATGGGGACAGGGAAGCGGACAGCCCCAGCATTTT	CASSEWGQGSGQPQHF
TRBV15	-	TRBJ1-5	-	TGTGCCACCAGCAGAGATACCCTACCACAGCCCCAGCATTTT	CATSRDTLPQPQHF
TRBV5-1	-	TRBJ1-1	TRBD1	TGCGCCAGCAGCAACCAGGGGGCAAACACTGAAGCTTTCTTT	CASSNQGANTEAFF
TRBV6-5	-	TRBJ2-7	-	TGTGCCAGCAGCTTACAGGCGCTCGAGCAGTACTTC	CASSLQALEQYF
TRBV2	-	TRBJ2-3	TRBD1	TGTGCCAGCCGACACAAAACAGGGGCGAGCACAGATACGCAGTATTTT	CASRHKTGASTDTQYF
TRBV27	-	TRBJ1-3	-	TGTGCCAGCAGGCCCGGGAGCTCTGGAAACACCATATATTTT	CASRPGSSGNTIYF
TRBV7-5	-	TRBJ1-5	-	TGTGCCAGAAGCTTATATTGGGACAGGGATCGAGAAGCCTCCGGCCAGCCCCAGCATTTT	CARSLYWDRDREASGQPQHF
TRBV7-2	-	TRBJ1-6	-	TGTGCCAGCGACGCCCAGGGGACAAGAAATTCACCCCTCCACTTT	CASDAQGTRNSPLHF
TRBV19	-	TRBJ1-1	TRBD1	TGTGCCAGTACGCTCGGCAGGGGGCTGACTGAAGCTTTCTTT	CASTLGRGLTEAFF
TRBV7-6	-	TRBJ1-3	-	TGTGCCAGCAGCTTAGGCAGGGGCCCTGGAAACACCATATATTTT	CASSLGRGPGNTIYF
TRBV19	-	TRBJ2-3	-	TGTGCCAGTAGCACCGGGACTTCAGATACGCAGTATTTT	CASSTGTSDTQYF
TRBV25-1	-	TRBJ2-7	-	TGTGCCAGCAGTGACTCGTACGAGCAGTACTTC	CASSDSYEQYF
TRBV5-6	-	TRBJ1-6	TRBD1	TGTGCCAGCAGCTCCCTGCAGGGGGATAATTCACCCCTCCACTTT	CASSSLQGDNSPLHF
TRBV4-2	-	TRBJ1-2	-	TGTGCCAGCAGCCAAGATCATCTCATACAGGGTCGCCATGGCTACACCTTC	CASSQDHLIQGRHGYTF
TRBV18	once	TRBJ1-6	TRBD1	TGTGCCAGCTCACCACGGACAGGGGAAAATTCACCCCTCCACTTT	CASSPRTGENSPLHF
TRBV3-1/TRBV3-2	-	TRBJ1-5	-	TGTGCCAGCAGCCTTGGGGGGAAAAGCAATCAGCCCCAGCATTTT	CASSLGGKSNQPQHF
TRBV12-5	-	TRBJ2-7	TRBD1	TGTGCTAGCGCCGCAGGGGGCTACGAGCAGTACTTC	CASAAGGYEQYF
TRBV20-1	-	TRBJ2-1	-	TGCAGTACTGAATACAATGAGCAGTTCTTC	CSTEYNEQFF
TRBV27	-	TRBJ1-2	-	TGTGCCAGCAGTTTGGCAGGGTCTAACTATGGCTACACCTTC	CASSLAGSNYGYTF
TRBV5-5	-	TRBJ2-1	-	TGTGCCAGCAGCTTGGGCTGGAGCTCCTACAATGAGCAGTTCTTC	CASSLGWSSYNEQFF
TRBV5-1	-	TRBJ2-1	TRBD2	TGCGCCAGCAGCTTGGAGGGGACTAGTCTCTCTGAGCAGTTCTTC	CASSLEGTSLSEQFF
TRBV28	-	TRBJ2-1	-	TGTGCCAGCTCTCTTGAGAGTTTCGGTGAGCAGTTCTTC	CASSLESFGEQFF
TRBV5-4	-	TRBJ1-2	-	TGTGCCAGCAGCTTGGAGGGGCCCCCCTATGGCTACACCTTC	CASSLEGPPYGYTF
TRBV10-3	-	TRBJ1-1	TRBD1	TGTGCCATCAGCCGGGACAGGGGGAGTGCTGAAGCTTTCTTT	CAISRDRGSAEAFF
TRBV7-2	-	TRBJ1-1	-	TGTGCCAGCAGGAGAGGAGCCGACGCTTTCTTT	CASRRGADAFF
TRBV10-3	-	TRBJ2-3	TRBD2	TGTGCCATCAAGCCCACTAGCGGGGGTGATACGCAGTATTTT	CAIKPTSGGDTQYF
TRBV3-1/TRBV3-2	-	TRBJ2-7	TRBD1	TGTGCCACCCGACAGGGTGGCGAGCAGTACTTC	CATRQGGEQYF
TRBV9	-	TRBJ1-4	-	TGTGCCAGCAGCGCTCGGGGGGCCACTAATGAAAAACTGTTTTTT	CASSARGATNEKLFF
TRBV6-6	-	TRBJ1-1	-	TGTGCCAGCAGCTCGGGGGGTGAAGCTTTCTTT	CASSSGGEAFF
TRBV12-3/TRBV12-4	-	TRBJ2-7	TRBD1	TGTGCCAGCAGTTTTGGACAGGGGGCAGGGCAGTACTTC	CASSFGQGAGQYF
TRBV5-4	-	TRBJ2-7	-	TGTGCCAGCACCCCCCGGGGCGGGGGCGTACACGAGCAGTACTTC	CASTPRGGGVHEQYF